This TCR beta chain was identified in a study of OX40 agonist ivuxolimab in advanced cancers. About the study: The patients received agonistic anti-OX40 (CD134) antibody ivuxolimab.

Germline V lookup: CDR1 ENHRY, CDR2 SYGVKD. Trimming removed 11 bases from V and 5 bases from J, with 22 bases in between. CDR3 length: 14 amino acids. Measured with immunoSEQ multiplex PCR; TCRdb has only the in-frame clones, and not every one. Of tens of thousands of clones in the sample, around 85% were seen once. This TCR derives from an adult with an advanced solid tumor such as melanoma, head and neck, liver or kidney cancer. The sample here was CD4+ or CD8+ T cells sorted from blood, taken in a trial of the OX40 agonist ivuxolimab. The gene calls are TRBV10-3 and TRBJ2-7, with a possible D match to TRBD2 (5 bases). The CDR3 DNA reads TGTGCCGCCGAGATTACCGGGATAGGGAACGAGCAGTACTTC. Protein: CAAEITGIGNEQYF.